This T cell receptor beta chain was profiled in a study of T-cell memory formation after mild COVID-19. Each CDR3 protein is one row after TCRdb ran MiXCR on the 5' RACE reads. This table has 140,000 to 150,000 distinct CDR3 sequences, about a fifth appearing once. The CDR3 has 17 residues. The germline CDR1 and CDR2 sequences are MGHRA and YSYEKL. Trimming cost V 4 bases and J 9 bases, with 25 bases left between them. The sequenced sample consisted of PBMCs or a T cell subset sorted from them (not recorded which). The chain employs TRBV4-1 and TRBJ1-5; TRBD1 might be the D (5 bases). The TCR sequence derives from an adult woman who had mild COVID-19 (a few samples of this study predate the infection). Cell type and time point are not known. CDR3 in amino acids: CASSRGRLGQGDLPQHF. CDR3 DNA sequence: TGCGCCAGCAGCCGGGGACGACTTGGGCAGGGAGATTTGCCCCAGCATTTT.